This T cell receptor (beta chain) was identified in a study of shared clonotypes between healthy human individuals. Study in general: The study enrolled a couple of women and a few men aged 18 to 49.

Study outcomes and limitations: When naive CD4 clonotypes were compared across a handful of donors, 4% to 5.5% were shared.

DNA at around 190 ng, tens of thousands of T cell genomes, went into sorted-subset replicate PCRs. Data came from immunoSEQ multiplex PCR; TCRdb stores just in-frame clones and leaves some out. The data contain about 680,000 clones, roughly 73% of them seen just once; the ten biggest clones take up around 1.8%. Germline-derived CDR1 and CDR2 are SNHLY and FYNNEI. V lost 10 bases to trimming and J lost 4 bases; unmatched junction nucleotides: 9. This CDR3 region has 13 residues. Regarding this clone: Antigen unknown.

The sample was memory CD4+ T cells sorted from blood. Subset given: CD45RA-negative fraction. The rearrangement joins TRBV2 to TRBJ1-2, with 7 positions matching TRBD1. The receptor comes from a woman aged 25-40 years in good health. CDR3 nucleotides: TGTGCCAACAGACAGGGAGCAGGCTATGGCTACACCTTC. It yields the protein CANRQGAGYGYTF.